This T cell receptor (beta chain) was documented in a study of blood T cell repertoires in COVID-19. Background on the study: Samples representing acute and convalescent COVID-19 were sourced from the United States, Italy and Spain. PBMCs, B-cell-depleted T cells, or T cells were the source of the cDNA or gDNA that made up the material.

The CDR3 length is 15 residues. The V gene lost 2 bases and the J gene lost 0 bases, with 10 bases spanning the gap. CDR1 and CDR2 (germline): KGHSH, LQKENI. Individuals drawn from around 25 US areas were about 18 to 95 years old. Source study methods: The authors estimated nucleated cell counts from reference gene primer amplification. The method was immunoSEQ multiplex PCR; TCRdb's version includes in-frame clones alone and lacks a portion of them. D and trimming come from the DNA, and the V and J calls and clone size come from that table. The sample has a few hundred thousand clones, more than 75% seen once.

The chain joins TRBV18 to TRBJ1-1; unclear D gene. The sequenced sample consisted of PBMCs or T cells enriched from blood (not recorded which). The receptor's source is a woman aged 50 to 65 who had been exposed to COVID-19. CDR3 sequence: CASSPRDGMNTEAFF. In DNA form, the CDR3 reads TGTGCCAGCTCACCAAGAGACGGGATGAACACTGAAGCTTTCTTT.